The text below deals with one T cell receptor beta chain. No antigen is known for it. This record belongs to a study of long-term antiretroviral therapy in people with HIV. Study-wide context: The immediate-ART recommendation dates to 2015, and the earliest samples predate it by about a decade.

Notes on the study in general: Diversity rose after ART but stayed below transplant donor controls.

The immunoSEQ assay was v3.0, run at survey level. Assay: immunoSEQ multiplex PCR; the TCRdb copy retains only in-frame clones and omits some. The repertoire holds nearly 25,000 clones, roughly 78% seen once, with 8% to 10% in the top ten. This CDR3 has 13 residues. Trimming pared 4 bases from V and 1 base from J, leaving 8 bases between. Germline lookup yields CDR1 SGHRS and CDR2 YFSETQ. The TCR sequence derives from a woman in her 40s with HIV. Here the sequenced sample was unsorted PBMCs, taken 1.2 years after starting antiretroviral therapy. The chain uses TRBV5-1 and TRBJ1-1; maybe TRBD1 (5 bases). The CDR3 loop reads CASSPQGNTEAFF. CDR3 nucleotides: TGCGCCAGCAGCCCGCAGGGGAACACTGAAGCTTTCTTT.